What follows is one T cell receptor beta chain and its context. Its matching antigen is unknown. Described treatment: around 19 received Ad26.COV2.S at low or high dose, single or two shots; about 5 received placebo; per-sample allocation not given. It was on day 63 after the first vaccine or placebo injection that samples were taken. These data come from a study of Ad26.COV2.S vaccination and SARS-CoV-2 variants. Whole-study context: Administration of Ad26.COV2.S was intramuscular, either once or twice 56 days apart. The study's findings and limits: Relative to placebo recipients, vaccine recipients exhibited elevated spike-specific TCR breadth.

The CDR3 consists of 14 residues. Per germline, CDR1 MNHEY and CDR2 SVGAGI. Trimming stripped 5 bases from V and 3 bases from J, with 11 bases between. Sequenced by immunoSEQ multiplex PCR; TCRdb stores in-frame clones only, minus some. In the table there are some 290,000 clones, approximately 86% of which are singletons. The source material was peripheral blood, sampled in a trial of Ad26.COV2.S vaccine versus placebo. This receptor was taken from a person aged 18 to 65 who received the Ad26.COV2.S COVID-19 vaccine or a placebo. The chain joins TRBV6-5 to TRBJ1-3; possible D gene TRBD1, 6 bases. This CDR3 reads CASSLTGSGNTIYF. CDR3 coding DNA: TGTGCCAGCAGTCTCACAGGGAGTGGAAACACCATATATTTT.